This T cell receptor beta chain comes out of a study of T-cell memory formation after mild COVID-19 (dated by TCRdb to the early 2020s). Regarding the research as a whole: TCR sequence clusters from the two donors were largely donor specific. Longitudinal TCRalpha and TCRbeta repertoire sequencing tracked T-cell clones expanding and contracting after mild COVID-19 in two donors. The cohort comprised two young, previously healthy adult volunteers, one female and one male. Study-level results and caveats: Contracting CD4+ clones appeared mostly in the CM and EM memory subsets, whereas CD8+ clones were enriched in EMRA. Whether the second-wave clones peaking on day 37 were SARS-CoV-2 specific was not confirmed. Balanced CD4/CD8 phenotypes were observed for clones contracting from day 15 to 85, whereas a bias towards CD4+ was observed for a second wave of clones expanding from day 15 to 37. Some responding clones were found in pre-infection memory, which suggests that pre-existing cross-reactive memory T cells took part in the SARS-CoV-2 response. Only two mild cases were covered in the study, and larger cohorts including severe cases with pre-infection samples were considered necessary.

V and J lose 0 bases and 8 bases, and a span of 17 bases separates them. Looking up the germline V gene yields CDR1 SGDLS and CDR2 YYNGEE. From its cysteine to its phenylalanine, the CDR3 spans 15 amino acids. Just the 45-base CDR3 DNA is kept, in frame starting at base 1. This clonotype was detected a few times. There is no known antigen for this receptor. Per-nucleotide qualities are absent, and no much larger clonotype sits a single base away. PBMCs were isolated by Ficoll-Paque density gradient centrifugation. Sequencing instrument: Illumina NovaSeq 6000. Using 5'RACE with constant-segment primers, TCRalpha and TCRbeta cDNA libraries were constructed, with sample barcodes and unique molecular identifiers added in the process. Trizol reagent was used to extract RNA from every sample. Library amplification was performed in two PCR steps, and a second sample barcode and Illumina TruSeq adapters were introduced in the second step. Sequencing of the libraries was done on an Illumina NovaSeq, producing 2 x 150 bp paired-end reads. Concerning the study's data processing: Demultiplexing of reads and collapsing into UMI-guided consensus sequences were performed with migec v1.2.7. Using mixcr v2.1.11, the UMI consensuses were aligned to TRA and TRB V and J templates and assembled into clonotypes. Expanded or contracted clonotypes were those called significant by both edgeR and NoisET, with noise models trained on biological replicates. edgeR calls used a false discovery rate-adjusted p below 0.01 and a log2 fold-change threshold of 1. As an exploratory analysis of dynamics, PCA with hierarchical clustering was applied to max-normalized trajectories of the 1000 most abundant clonotypes. Separately sequenced CD4+ and CD8+ repertoires were used to assign the CD4 or CD8 phenotype of responding clones. In-frame beta chains were kept once TCRdb had trimmed the public reads at Q25 with fastp and called clones with MiXCR. Under each unique CDR3 protein, matching rows form one entry showing the most common genes and DNA. It is TCRdb's table, rather than the study itself, that gives the V and J calls and clone size. The table for this sample lists approximately 350,000 distinct CDR3 sequences; about an eighth of them were counted only once. Roughly 22% of the sample is in the top ten clones.

The rearranged chain carries TRBV9 and TRBJ1-2; there is no confident call for the D gene. The source material was PBMCs or a T cell subset sorted from them (not recorded which). This clonotype was sampled from a man in his late teens or twenties who had mild COVID-19 (a few samples of this study predate the infection). The sample titles of this study are shuffled in the database, so cell type and time point are left out; the donor was told from shared clones. The CDR3 region reads CASSVAPSLIGGYTF. The nucleotides are TGTGCCAGCAGCGTAGCTCCCTCGTTGATCGGCGGCTACACCTTC.